These 17 T cell receptor beta chains were sequenced from one sample in a study of a mutant IDH1 vaccine in newly diagnosed glioma (dated by TCRdb to the early 2020s). The library came from the immunoSEQ multiplex PCR assay. This immuneACCESS table, as held by TCRdb, lists in-frame sequences with V and J called but not all clones. Of the missing ones, under half trace to an unresolved V gene in checked studies; the others have no known cause. This sample gives tens of thousands of clones in total; approximately 65% of them show up just once. 4% to 5.5% of the sample lies in the top ten. What these receptors recognize is not known. The meaning of the sample's time point label: week 47, end of study. A 20-mer mutant IDH1 peptide at 300 micrograms in Montanide made up each vaccine dose, which was injected subcutaneously together with topical imiquimod. Sequencing was performed on peripheral blood mononuclear cells (PBMCs), taken from a glioma patient whose treatment included an IDH1 peptide vaccine. These receptors all stem from a middle-aged man with glioma. Some clones in this sample may be carry-over from other donors' samples.

The V and J genes are TRBV6-1 and TRBJ1-2, with 9 bases fitting TRBD1. With V trimmed by 4 bases and J by 6 bases, 9 bases remained unmatched. The CDR3 is 15 residues long. CDR1 and CDR2 (germline): MNHNS, SASEGT. In DNA form, the CDR3 reads TGTGCCAGCAGTGCCTGGGACAGGGAATGGGATGGCTACACCTTC. It translates to CASSAWDREWDGYTF.

This clone was counted between two and nine times. This chain joins TRBV5-4 and TRBJ2-3, with 7 bases identical to TRBD2. This CDR3 spans 13 amino acids. Germline trimming cut 5 bases from V and 8 bases from J; bases unmatched to any gene: 8. CDR1 SGHNT and CDR2 YYREEE come from the germline V gene (reference sequence). The CDR3 sequence: CASRHDGEGTQYF. The CDR3 DNA sequence: TGTGCCAGCAGACACGACGGGGAGGGTACGCAGTATTTT.

V and J are TRBV5-6 and TRBJ1-1; no clear D. The germline gives CDR1 SGHDT, CDR2 YYEEEE. The V and J ends lost 1 base and 3 bases respectively, with 7 bases between them. The CDR3 has 13 amino acids. The CDR3: CASSLSGYTEAFF. CDR3 sequence (DNA): TGTGCCAGCAGCTTGAGTGGATACACTGAAGCTTTCTTT.

The rearrangement joins TRBV7-6 to TRBJ1-5; D is possibly TRBD1 (6 bases). The CDR3 length is 17 residues. Trimming shortened V by 2 bases and J by 1 base, and 15 bases separated the two germline ends. Germline values: CDR1 SGHVS, CDR2 FNYEAQ. DNA of the CDR3: TGTGCCAGCAGCTTAAGGGGAGAAACAGGGAGCAATCAGCCCCAGCATTTT. Encoded protein: CASSLRGETGSNQPQHF.

This chain uses TRBV5-8 with TRBJ1-6; D unclear. There are 14 residues in the CDR3. The V end was cut by 0 bases, the J end by 6 bases, with 7 bases between. Germline CDR1 and CDR2: SGHTS and YDEGEE. CDR3 nucleotides: TGTGCCAGCAGCTTGGTCCAGCTTAATTCACCCCTCCACTTT. Translation: CASSLVQLNSPLHF.

The chain employs TRBV6-5 and TRBJ2-1; tentatively, D is TRBD2 (6 bases). Between the trimmed V and J ends, which lost 2 bases and 5 bases, there was a span of 16 bases. The CDR3 spans 16 residues. Germline values: CDR1 MNHEY, CDR2 SVGAGI. CDR3 amino acids: CASSYGGSNPHNEQFF. In nucleotides, the CDR3 is TGTGCCAGCAGTTACGGGGGGTCAAATCCTCACAATGAGCAGTTCTTC.

This clone was detected only once. The CDR3 loop reads CASSSSGEGTREQFF. CDR3 sequence (DNA): TGCGCCAGCAGCTCATCAGGGGAGGGGACGCGTGAGCAGTTCTTC. This chain joins TRBV5-1 and TRBJ2-1; D perhaps matches TRBD2 (7 bases). Germline V gene data show CDR1 as SGHRS and CDR2 as YFSETQ. The CDR3 loop spans 15 amino acids. The V end was cut by 3 bases, the J end by 9 bases, with 19 bases between.

The sample holds one count of this clone. The chain employs TRBV21-1 and TRBJ2-7; TRBD1, the table's D call, was not compared with the DNA. TRBV21-1 represents a pseudogene. The CDR3 covers 19 residues. The CDR3 DNA reads as TGTGCCAGCAGCAATTTCAAGACGGCCGGACAGCGCATAAGAAGGGAGCAGTACTTC. This gives the protein CASSNFKTAGQRIRREQYF.

The V call is TRBV6-5, the J call TRBJ1-1; no firm D call. Trimming shortened V by 5 bases and J by 1 base, and 14 bases separated the two germline ends. This CDR3 spans 15 amino acids. Germline loops: CDR1 MNHEY, CDR2 SVGAGI. This CDR3 reads CASSIRGQANTEAFF. The CDR3 DNA follows: TGTGCCAGCAGTATCAGAGGGCAGGCGAACACTGAAGCTTTCTTT.

The genes are TRBV19 and TRBJ1-5, with TRBD1 matching over 7 bases. The germline V gene encodes CDR1 LNHDA and CDR2 SQIVND (reference sequence). The CDR3 totals 15 residues. The V and J ends lost 6 bases and 2 bases, in that order; junction bases with no gene match: 7. CDR3 protein: CASSPTGTGNQPQHF. CDR3 DNA sequence: TGTGCCAGTAGCCCAACGGGGACAGGCAATCAGCCCCAGCATTTT.

The CDR3 DNA reads as TGTGCCAGCAGTGAACGGGGAGTAGGCAATGAGCAGTTCTTC. Amino acid sequence: CASSERGVGNEQFF. The chain links TRBV6-1 to TRBJ2-1; a weak D match, TRBD2 (5 bases). From germline, CDR1 is MNHNS and CDR2 SASEGT. CDR3 length: 14 amino acids. V lost 2 bases to trimming and J lost 6 bases, with 11 bases between them.

The chain employs TRBV2 and TRBJ1-1; weak D call: TRBD1 (6 bases). The V end lost 7 bases, the J end lost 5 bases, and 17 bases lay between the germline ends. This CDR3 comprises 14 residues. Germline CDR1 and CDR2: SNHLY and FYNNEI. CDR3 residues: CASTSGHGTTEAFF. In DNA, the CDR3 is TGTGCCAGCACTTCGGGACACGGGACGACTGAAGCTTTCTTT.

In this sample, this clone turned up once. This chain links TRBV5-1 with TRBJ2-7; perhaps TRBD1 as D (6 bases). There are 15 residues in the CDR3. Trimming cost V 4 bases and J 3 bases, with 17 bases left between them. Germline V lookup: CDR1 SGHRS, CDR2 YFSETQ. The CDR3: CASSLFQGPLYEQYF. CDR3 DNA: TGCGCCAGCAGCCTGTTTCAGGGGCCCCTCTACGAGCAGTACTTC. The whole variable domain, filled in from reference TRBV5-1 and TRBJ2-7, reads KAGVTQTPRYLIKTRGQQVTLSCSPISGHRSVSWYQQTPGQGLQFLFEYFSETQRNKGNFPGRFSGRQFSNSRSEMNVSTLELGDSALYLCASSLFQGPLYEQYFGPGTRLTVT.

The V gene is TRBV5-1, the J gene TRBJ2-5, with D tentatively TRBD2 (6 bases). Germline V gene data show CDR1 as SGHRS and CDR2 as YFSETQ. Trimming shortened V by 4 bases and J by 1 base, and 14 bases separated the two germline ends. The CDR3 consists of 15 residues. The CDR3 loop reads CASSPGGSGQETQYF. The CDR3 coding sequence is TGCGCCAGCAGCCCGGGTGGTAGCGGCCAAGAGACCCAGTACTTC.

This clone has a handful of counts. The J gene is TRBJ1-5, the V gene TRBV27; perhaps TRBD1 as D (6 bases). V was shortened by 5 bases and J by 5 bases, with 13 bases between the two germline ends. Germline V gene lookup returns CDR1 MNHEY and CDR2 SMNVEV (reference sequence). This CDR3 has 14 amino acids. CDR3 DNA sequence: TGTGCCAGCAGTGACCCGGGACAAGATCAGCCCCAGCATTTT. Its translation is CASSDPGQDQPQHF.

The chain links TRBV27 to TRBJ2-2; TRBD2 might be the D (5 bases). The CDR3 loop spans 13 amino acids. Trimming took 6 bases from V and 8 from J, leaving 13 bases between them. From germline, CDR1 is MNHEY and CDR2 SMNVEV (reference sequence). In nucleotides, the CDR3 is TGTGCCAGCAGCCAAAGGGTAGCGGGGGAGCTGTTTTTT. Its translation is CASSQRVAGELFF.

The rearrangement links TRBV4-2 to TRBJ1-4; D may be TRBD1 (6 bases). V was pared by 3 bases and J by 5 bases, with 16 bases between. CDR1 and CDR2 (germline): LGHNA, YNFKEQ. This CDR3 spans 16 amino acids. The chain's CDR3 is CASSQGGRALNEKLFF. In nucleotides, the CDR3 is TGTGCCAGCAGCCAGGGGGGCCGGGCCCTGAATGAAAAACTGTTTTTT.